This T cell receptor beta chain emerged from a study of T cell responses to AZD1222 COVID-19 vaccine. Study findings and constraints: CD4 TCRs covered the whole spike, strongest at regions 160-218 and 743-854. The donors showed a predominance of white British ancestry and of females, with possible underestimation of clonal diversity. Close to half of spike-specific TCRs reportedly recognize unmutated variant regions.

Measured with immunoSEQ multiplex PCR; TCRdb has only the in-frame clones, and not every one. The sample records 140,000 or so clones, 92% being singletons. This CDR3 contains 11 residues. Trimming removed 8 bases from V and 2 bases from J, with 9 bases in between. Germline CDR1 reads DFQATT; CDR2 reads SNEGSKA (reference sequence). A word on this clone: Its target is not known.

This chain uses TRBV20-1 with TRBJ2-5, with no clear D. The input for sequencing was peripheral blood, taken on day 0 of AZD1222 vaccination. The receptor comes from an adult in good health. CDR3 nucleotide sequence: TGCAGTAAGGCTGGGCAAGAGACCCAGTACTTC. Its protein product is CSKAGQETQYF.